A selection of T cell receptor beta chains follows, all from one sample in a study of T cell responses to AZD1222 COVID-19 vaccine. Profiling relied on immunoSEQ multiplex PCR, and the TCRdb table lists in-frame clones only, not all of them. The sample records about 97,000 clones, around 87% being singletons. The sequenced sample was peripheral blood, obtained on day 0 of AZD1222 vaccination. These receptor sequences come from an adult in good health. Both conserved end residues are part of each CDR3. D genes are given only for firm matches. Size is stated for part of the rows, as once, few or many counts, or as a class when the clone is expanded.

CDR3,DNA,J,V,D,size
CASTPTVNYGYTF,TGTGCCAGCACCCCGACGGTTAACTATGGCTACACCTTC,TRBJ1-2,TRBV6-5,.,few
CATSDQDRGIAEQYF,TGTGCCACCAGTGATCAAGACAGGGGAATCGCCGAGCAGTACTTC,TRBJ2-7,TRBV24-1,TRBD1,once
CASSDPAGRMNTEAFF,TGTGCCAGCAGTGATCCCGCCGGTCGGATGAACACTGAAGCTTTCTTT,TRBJ1-1,TRBV2,.,.
CAWSPRPANYEQYF,TGTGCCTGGAGTCCCAGGCCAGCGAATTACGAGCAGTACTTC,TRBJ2-7,TRBV30,.,.
CASSLVTGWDTEAFF,TGCGCCAGCAGCTTGGTTACAGGGTGGGACACTGAAGCTTTCTTT,TRBJ1-1,TRBV5-1,.,once
CASSLVSGDRKSNTGELFF,TGTGCCAGCAGCTTAGTGAGTGGCGACAGAAAGTCGAACACCGGGGAGCTGTTTTTT,TRBJ2-2,TRBV13,.,few
CASSSSGRPYNEQFF,TGTGCCAGCAGTTCTAGCGGGAGGCCTTACAATGAGCAGTTCTTC,TRBJ2-1,TRBV11-1,TRBD2,.
CASSHGDRIYGYTF,TGTGCCAGCAGCCATGGGGACCGAATCTATGGCTACACCTTC,TRBJ1-2,TRBV3-1/TRBV3-2,.,few
CASQETYEQYF,TGTGCCAGCCAGGAGACCTACGAGCAGTACTTC,TRBJ2-7,TRBV6-5,.,once
CASSTRQGPTLNYGYTF,TGTGCCAGTAGTACCCGACAGGGGCCGACCCTTAACTATGGCTACACCTTC,TRBJ1-2,TRBV19,TRBD1,.
CASSPQDRGLAKNIQYF,TGTGCCAGCTCACCACAAGACAGGGGTTTAGCCAAAAACATTCAGTACTTC,TRBJ2-4,TRBV18,TRBD1,.
CASTDRVVDTGELFF,TGTGCCAGCACCGACAGGGTGGTCGACACCGGGGAGCTGTTTTTT,TRBJ2-2,TRBV6-5,TRBD1,.
CASSGLGTLGNTIYF,TGTGCCAGCAGCGGGTTGGGGACACTTGGAAACACCATATATTTT,TRBJ1-3,TRBV6-5,.,.
CASSLVGGSGEKLFF,TGTGCCAGCAGCTTGGTTGGGGGGTCGGGTGAAAAACTGTTTTTT,TRBJ1-4,TRBV5-5,.,.
CATSAQGSNQPQHF,TGTGCCACCTCGGCACAGGGGAGCAATCAGCCCCAGCATTTT,TRBJ1-5,TRBV10-3,TRBD1,.
CSVLTTQLTRDEQFF,TGCAGCGTTCTAACCACACAGCTGACCCGGGATGAGCAGTTCTTC,TRBJ2-1,TRBV29-1,.,.
CASSQDRVNSPLHF,TGCGCCAGCAGCCAAGACAGGGTTAATTCACCCCTCCACTTT,TRBJ1-6,TRBV4-1,.,.
CASSLQGTNEKLFF,TGTGCCAGCAGCTTACAGGGAACTAATGAAAAACTGTTTTTT,TRBJ1-4,TRBV7-2,.,.
CASSVGPTSNTGELFF,TGTGCCAGCAGCGTAGGCCCCACCTCGAACACCGGGGAGCTGTTTTTT,TRBJ2-2,TRBV9,.,.
CASSRQGSYEQYF,TGTGCCAGCAGCCGACAGGGCTCCTACGAGCAGTACTTC,TRBJ2-7,TRBV27,TRBD1,.
CASSIQNYGYTF,TGTGCCAGTAGTATCCAGAACTATGGCTACACCTTC,TRBJ1-2,TRBV19,.,few
CASSQDIAIQGASVGELFF,TGCGCCAGCAGCCAAGATATTGCCATTCAGGGGGCTAGCGTCGGGGAGCTGTTTTTT,TRBJ2-2,TRBV4-3,TRBD1,.
CASRGDSNQPQHF,TGTGCCAGCCGGGGGGACAGTAATCAGCCCCAGCATTTT,TRBJ1-5,TRBV12-3/TRBV12-4,TRBD1,.
CASSVGGGKGGGYTF,TGTGCCAGCAGCGTAGGAGGAGGAAAGGGAGGTGGCTACACCTTC,TRBJ1-2,TRBV9,.,.
CATQTAGGHNEQFF,TGTGCCACACAGACGGCGGGAGGCCACAATGAGCAGTTCTTC,TRBJ2-1,TRBV2,TRBD2,.
CASSLGPNSGNTIYF,TGCGCCAGCAGCCTGGGACCGAACTCTGGAAACACCATATATTTT,TRBJ1-3,TRBV5-1,.,.
CSVPRDSSNTGELFF,TGCAGCGTTCCCAGGGACAGCTCGAACACCGGGGAGCTGTTTTTT,TRBJ2-2,TRBV29-1,TRBD1,.
CASSPGGSRNTEAFF,TGCGCCAGCAGCCCCGGGGGGTCTCGGAACACTGAAGCTTTCTTT,TRBJ1-1,TRBV5-1,.,many
CASRSPVGYGLGGYTF,TGTGCCAGCAGGAGCCCCGTGGGGTACGGGCTTGGTGGCTACACCTTC,TRBJ1-2,TRBV25-1,.,.
CASSSLGQTTGELFF,TGCGCCAGCAGCTCACTGGGACAAACCACCGGGGAGCTGTTTTTT,TRBJ2-2,TRBV5-1,.,few
CASSTQDSSYGYTF,TGTGCCAGCAGTACTCAGGACAGTTCCTATGGCTACACCTTC,TRBJ1-2,TRBV11-2,.,.
CASSLDRRNTEAFF,TGTGCCAGCAGCTTGGACAGGAGGAACACTGAAGCTTTCTTT,TRBJ1-1,TRBV5-4,.,.
CASSLDVFGNEQFF,TGTGCCAGCAGCTTAGATGTCTTCGGTAATGAGCAGTTCTTC,TRBJ2-1,TRBV13,.,.
CASSIQGGEQYF,TGTGCCAGCAGCATACAGGGAGGTGAGCAGTACTTC,TRBJ2-7,TRBV7-2,.,.
CASSLVTGGGHEQYF,TGTGCCAGCAGTCTGGTCACAGGGGGCGGGCATGAGCAGTACTTC,TRBJ2-7,TRBV5-4,TRBD1,.
CSAAEGTNNEQFF,TGCAGCGCCGCGGAGGGAACCAACAATGAGCAGTTCTTC,TRBJ2-1,TRBV29-1,.,.
CASGRGSQETQYF,TGTGCCTCGGGCCGGGGCAGCCAAGAGACCCAGTACTTC,TRBJ2-5,TRBV7-2,.,once
CASSQYTSGGSDTQYF,TGTGCCAGCAGCCAATACACTAGCGGGGGGTCAGATACGCAGTATTTT,TRBJ2-3,TRBV4-2,TRBD2,few
CASTTGTPRSSYNSPLHF,TGTGCCAGCACCACCGGGACACCCCGGAGCTCCTATAATTCACCCCTCCACTTT,TRBJ1-6,TRBV28,.,.
CASSLTYRNEQFF,TGTGCCAGCAGCTTAACTTATCGGAATGAGCAGTTCTTC,TRBJ2-1,TRBV7-3,.,.
CASSWGHLNPGANVLTF,TGCGCCAGCAGCTGGGGACATCTTAACCCTGGGGCCAACGTCCTGACTTTC,TRBJ2-6,TRBV5-1,.,.
CASSVDTASIGTQYF,TGTGCCAGCAGTGTCGACACGGCCTCAATCGGGACCCAGTACTTC,TRBJ2-5,TRBV2,.,once
CASTKDSLPNYGYTF,TGCGCCAGCACCAAGGACAGCCTCCCAAACTATGGCTACACCTTC,TRBJ1-2,TRBV10-1,.,.
CASSQGGTVIQYF,TGTGCCAGCAGCCAAGGAGGGACAGTGATTCAGTACTTC,TRBJ2-4,TRBV14,TRBD1,few
CASSARDREDEKLFF,TGTGCCAGCAGCGCCCGGGACAGGGAGGATGAAAAACTGTTTTTT,TRBJ1-4,TRBV6-5,TRBD1,.
CAISRGRNGNTIYF,TGTGCCATCAGCCGCGGACGGAACGGAAACACCATATATTTT,TRBJ1-3,TRBV10-3,.,.
CATRGSNQPQHF,TGTGCCACCCGGGGGAGCAATCAGCCCCAGCATTTT,TRBJ1-5,TRBV10-3,.,.
CASINPTGMELFF,TGTGCCAGCATCAACCCTACAGGGATGGAGCTGTTTTTT,TRBJ2-2,TRBV28,.,.
CASSFAGGGYTF,TGTGCCAGCAGTTTTGCAGGGGGCGGCTACACCTTC,TRBJ1-2,TRBV27,TRBD1,.
CASSPPTNEQFF,TGTGCCAGCAGTCCCCCCACAAATGAGCAGTTCTTC,TRBJ2-1,TRBV27,.,many
CASSLLLEQFF,TGTGCCAGCAGTTTACTTCTGGAGCAGTTCTTC,TRBJ2-1,TRBV12-3/TRBV12-4,.,.
CASSRGSGTFTAGANVLTF,TGTGCCAGCAGTCGGGGGTCCGGGACTTTTACTGCTGGGGCCAACGTCCTGACTTTC,TRBJ2-6,TRBV5-4,.,once
CASSSGTAIQETQYF,TGTGCCAGCAGCTCCGGGACAGCTATCCAAGAGACCCAGTACTTC,TRBJ2-5,TRBV2,TRBD1,.
CSVARGGGYEQYF,TGCAGCGTTGCTCGGGGAGGGGGCTACGAGCAGTACTTC,TRBJ2-7,TRBV29-1,.,.
CASTLLTGKKTGELFF,TGTGCCAGCACCCTACTCACAGGGAAAAAGACCGGGGAGCTGTTTTTT,TRBJ2-2,TRBV7-2,.,once
CASNPRGGGSNQPQHF,TGTGCCAGCAACCCCAGGGGGGGCGGCAGCAATCAGCCCCAGCATTTT,TRBJ1-5,TRBV6-6,TRBD1,once
CASSTTWRGHEQYF,TGTGCCAGCAGTACGACCTGGAGGGGGCACGAGCAGTACTTC,TRBJ2-7,TRBV6-5,.,.